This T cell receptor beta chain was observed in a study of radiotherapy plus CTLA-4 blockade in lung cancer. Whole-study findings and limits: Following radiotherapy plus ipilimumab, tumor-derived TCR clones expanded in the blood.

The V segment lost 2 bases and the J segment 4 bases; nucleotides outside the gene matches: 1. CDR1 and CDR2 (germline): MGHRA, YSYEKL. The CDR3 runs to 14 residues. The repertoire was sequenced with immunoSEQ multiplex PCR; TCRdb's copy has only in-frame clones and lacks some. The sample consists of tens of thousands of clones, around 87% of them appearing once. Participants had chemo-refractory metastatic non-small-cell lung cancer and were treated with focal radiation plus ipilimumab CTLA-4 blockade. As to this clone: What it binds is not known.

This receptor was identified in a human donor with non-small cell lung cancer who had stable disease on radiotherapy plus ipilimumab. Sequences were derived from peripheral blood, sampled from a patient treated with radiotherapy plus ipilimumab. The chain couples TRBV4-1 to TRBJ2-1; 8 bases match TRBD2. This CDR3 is CASSQQRGYNEQFF. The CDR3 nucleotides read TGCGCCAGCAGCCAACAGCGGGGGTACAATGAGCAGTTCTTC.